This T cell receptor beta chain originates from a study of early T cells in non-severe SARS-CoV-2 infection. Whole-study context: Sequencing of bulk RNA from unsorted whole blood was done, without chain pairing.

The germline gives CDR1 SGHAT, CDR2 FQDESV (reference sequence). The CDR3 has 14 residues. V lost 5 bases, J lost 3 bases, and 11 bases lay in between. Unique molecular identifiers were affixed to single, distinct cDNA molecules. TCRdb analysed the 5' RACE reads with MiXCR anew, one entry per CDR3 protein. The sample records 55,000 to 85,000 distinct CDR3 sequences, 12% being singletons. The sequence was obtained from an adult who was a healthcare worker with PCR-confirmed SARS-CoV-2 infection or an uninfected control (not recorded which). The V gene is TRBV11-1, the J gene TRBJ2-1; D call uncertain. The sample comprised whole blood. CDR3 sequence reads: CASSPTTRYNEQFF. As DNA, the CDR3 is TGTGCCAGCAGCCCCACCACCCGCTACAATGAGCAGTTCTTC.